This T cell receptor beta chain was obtained from a study of vaccination effects on CD4 cells after COVID-19. Study-level information: All study participants received two doses of BNT162b2 or mRNA-1273 vaccine.

Viral peptide pools were used in the ViraFEST assay to expand antigen-specific CD4+ T cells, and sequencing came afterward. Cells that had been cultured for approximately ten days were the source of isolated CD4+ T cells. The vaccine recipients had no prior SARS-CoV-2 infection, with negative nucleocapsid antibodies. Replacing half the medium with IL-2 medium was done on days 3 and 7. Study-wide findings and caveats: In healthy vaccinees, only 1 of 255 vaccine-induced clones cross-reacted with common cold coronaviruses. There were few convalescent patients in the study and no early post-infection timepoints.

About this clone itself: Its antigen is not identified.

Produced via immunoSEQ multiplex PCR; TCRdb's table is partial and in-frame only. The table includes 55,000 to 75,000 clones, approximately 72% detected once. The CDR3 extends over 13 amino acids. The V and J ends lost 6 bases and 13 bases respectively, with 21 bases between them. CDR1 and CDR2 from the germline V gene are MNHEY and SVGEGT. The TCR sequence derives from a human donor who received a COVID-19 vaccine. Material: CD4+ T cells from PBMCs cultured with HCoV-OC43 spike peptides, obtained before COVID-19 vaccination. Indicated subset: HCoV-OC43 spike overlapping peptide pool stimulation. This rearrangement joins TRBV6-2 or TRBV6-3 to TRBJ1-2, with D uncertain. The CDR3 DNA follows: TGTGCCAGCAGCGGAGCAGCTGTATCCTTTAGCACCTTC. It codes for CASSGAAVSFSTF.